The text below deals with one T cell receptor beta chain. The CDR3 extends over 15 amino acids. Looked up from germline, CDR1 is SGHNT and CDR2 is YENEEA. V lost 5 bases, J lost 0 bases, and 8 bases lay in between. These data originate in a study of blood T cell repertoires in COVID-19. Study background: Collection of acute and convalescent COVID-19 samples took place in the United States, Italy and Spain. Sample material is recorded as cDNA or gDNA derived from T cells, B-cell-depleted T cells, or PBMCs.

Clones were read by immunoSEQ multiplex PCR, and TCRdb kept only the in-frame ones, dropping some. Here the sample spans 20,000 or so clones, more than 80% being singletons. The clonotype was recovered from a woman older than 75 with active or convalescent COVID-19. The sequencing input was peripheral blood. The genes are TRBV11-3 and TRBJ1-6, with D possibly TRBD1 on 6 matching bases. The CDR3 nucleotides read TGTGCCAGCAGCCTGGACAGCTCCTATAATTCACCCCTCCACTTT. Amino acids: CASSLDSSYNSPLHF.